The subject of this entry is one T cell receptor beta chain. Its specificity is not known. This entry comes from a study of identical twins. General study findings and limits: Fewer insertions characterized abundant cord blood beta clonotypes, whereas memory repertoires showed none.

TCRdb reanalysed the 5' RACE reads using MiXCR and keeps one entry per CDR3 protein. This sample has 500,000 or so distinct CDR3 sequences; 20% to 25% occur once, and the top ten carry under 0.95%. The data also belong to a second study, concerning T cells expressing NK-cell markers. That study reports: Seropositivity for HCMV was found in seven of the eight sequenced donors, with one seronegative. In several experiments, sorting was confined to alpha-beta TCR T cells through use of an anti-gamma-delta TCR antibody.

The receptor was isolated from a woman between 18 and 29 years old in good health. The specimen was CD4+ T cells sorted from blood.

In DNA form, the CDR3 reads TGTGCCAGCTACCGGACAGTTAACACTGAAGCTTTCTTT. Translation: CASYRTVNTEAFF. The rearrangement joins TRBV2 to TRBJ1-1; weak D call: TRBD1 (6 bases). The CDR3 is 13 residues long. V shed 8 bases and J shed 2 bases, with 12 bases lying between them. Germline V gene data show CDR1 as SNHLY and CDR2 as FYNNEI.